These 13 T cell receptor beta chains share one sample of origin, sequenced in a study of T cell changes during pregnancy in multiple sclerosis (dated by TCRdb to the late 2010s). Libraries were constructed by the immunoSEQ multiplex PCR assay. The table was pulled from immuneACCESS by TCRdb, which kept in-frame rearrangements only. Such tables lose some clones; where checked, under half of the loss comes from unresolved V genes, and the rest has no known cause. A total of fewer than 85,000 clones appear in this sample, around 92% of them only once. The ten largest account for about 2% of the sample. This specimen consisted of peripheral blood, obtained before pregnancy. The receptors derive from a female donor with multiple sclerosis, enrolled in a pregnancy study.

As DNA, the CDR3 is TGTGCCAGCACCTTCGAGAGGGGGACGGCCGTGGCCCAGTACTTC. Protein: CASTFERGTAVAQYF. J is TRBJ2-5 and V is TRBV7-6, with D perhaps TRBD1 (6 bases). CDR1 is SGHVS, CDR2 FNYEAQ, per germline. The CDR3 length is 15 residues. Between the trimmed V and J ends, which lost 7 bases and 9 bases, there was a span of 24 bases.

CDR3 coding DNA: TGTGCCAGTAGTACTGCGGGACAGGGAGTCGAGACCCAGTACTTC. Its protein product is CASSTAGQGVETQYF. The chain recombines TRBV19 with TRBJ2-5, with 9 positions matching TRBD1. The CDR3 extends over 15 amino acids. Unmatched junction bases numbered 8, after V lost 4 bases and J lost 5 bases. In germline, CDR1 is LNHDA, CDR2 SQIVND (reference sequence).

The genes are TRBV2 and TRBJ2-1, with 11 bases identical to TRBD2. The V segment lost 6 bases and the J segment 8 bases; nucleotides outside the gene matches: 6. The CDR3 loop spans 14 amino acids. CDR1 is SNHLY, CDR2 FYNNEI, per germline. The CDR3 nucleotides are TGTGCCAGCAGACTAGCGGGAGCTACGGATGAGCAGTTCTTC. As protein: CASRLAGATDEQFF.

The CDR3 nucleotides are TGTGCCAGTAAGAGGGAGGGCCACGGTGAGCAGTTCTTC. Translation gives CASKREGHGEQFF. This rearrangement joins TRBV19 to TRBJ2-1; 7 nucleotides match TRBD2. The germline CDR1 and CDR2 sequences are LNHDA and SQIVND (reference sequence). J lost 9 bases, V lost 7 bases, and 9 bases had no gene match. This CDR3 has 13 residues.

The chain carries TRBV7-2 and TRBJ2-7; D might be TRBD2 (6 bases). The germline V gene has CDR1 SGHTA and CDR2 FQGNSA. Trimming stripped 5 bases from V and 3 bases from J, with 14 bases between. The CDR3 contains 14 residues. The CDR3 sequence: CASSQSSANYEQYF. The DNA for the CDR3 is TGTGCCAGCAGCCAATCTAGCGCAAACTACGAGCAGTACTTC.

This clone was detected once. This chain connects TRBV9 to TRBJ2-5; 9 bases line up with TRBD2. This CDR3 comprises 15 residues. V gave up 0 bases and J gave up 5 bases; unmatched junction bases: 5. The germline V gene encodes CDR1 SGDLS and CDR2 YYNGEE. The CDR3 coding sequence is TGTGCCAGCAGCGTAGTCGGGACTAGCCTCGAGACCCAGTACTTC. This sequence encodes CASSVVGTSLETQYF.

The V call is TRBV21-1, the J call TRBJ2-7; the D call TRBD2 from the table was never checked on the DNA. TRBV21-1 is deemed a pseudogene. CDR3 length: 23 amino acids. CDR3 loop: CASSKSPRGTSGSGGPSDYEQYF. The CDR3 DNA reads TGTGCCAGCAGCAAAAGTCCACGCGGGACTAGCGGGAGTGGGGGGCCTAGCGACTACGAGCAGTACTTC.

The V call is TRBV2, the J call TRBJ2-7; D unclear. Germline assignment: CDR1 SNHLY and CDR2 FYNNEI. The V and J ends lost 8 bases and 3 bases respectively, with 17 bases between them. The CDR3 contains 14 residues. DNA of the CDR3: TGTGCCAGCGCCCTCGAGTCAGGAAACTACGAGCAGTACTTC. Its translation is CASALESGNYEQYF.

This sequence joins TRBV6-1 and TRBJ1-1; TRBD1 agrees at 7 bases. With V trimmed by 8 bases and J by 5 bases, 11 bases remained unmatched. Germline CDR1 reads MNHNS; CDR2 reads SASEGT. CDR3 size: 14 residues. CDR3 protein: CASLRDRVRTEAFF. For the CDR3, the DNA is TGTGCCAGCCTGAGGGACAGAGTGAGGACTGAAGCTTTCTTT.

The genes are TRBV13 and TRBJ2-1; D possibly corresponds to TRBD1 (7 bases). This CDR3 spans 16 amino acids. Germline V gives CDR1 PRHDT, CDR2 FYEKMQ (reference sequence). V was shortened by 0 bases and J by 8 bases, with 17 bases between the two germline ends. The CDR3 coding sequence is TGTGCCAGCAGCTTAGGGGAGGGACAGACCGAGGATGAGCAGTTCTTC. Amino acid sequence: CASSLGEGQTEDEQFF.

The genes are TRBV7-9 and TRBJ2-7; D is ambiguous. The V gene lost 1 base and the J gene lost 0 bases, with 4 bases spanning the gap. From germline, CDR1 is SEHNR and CDR2 FQNEAQ (reference sequence). The CDR3 is 13 amino acids. The chain's CDR3 is CASSLGASYEQYF. CDR3 coding DNA: TGTGCCAGCAGCTTAGGAGCCTCCTACGAGCAGTACTTC.

This clone was counted a few times. The rearrangement links TRBV2 to TRBJ2-7; 15 nucleotides match TRBD2. CDR3 length: 16 amino acids. The ends lost 2 bases at V and 7 bases at J; junction bases unmatched: 6. Germline CDR1 reads SNHLY; CDR2 reads FYNNEI. CDR3 protein: CASSEWTSGRGGEQYF. The CDR3 DNA reads as TGTGCCAGCAGTGAATGGACTAGCGGGAGGGGAGGTGAGCAGTACTTC.

The chain employs TRBV7-9 and TRBJ1-1; perhaps TRBD1 as D (5 bases). V was cut by 1 base and J by 4 bases, with 13 bases left in between. The germline CDR1 and CDR2 sequences are SEHNR and FQNEAQ (reference sequence). This CDR3 contains 15 residues. In DNA, the CDR3 is TGTGCCAGCAGCTTAGTGTCGGGTAGGGGCACTGAAGCTTTCTTT. Its translation is CASSLVSGRGTEAFF.